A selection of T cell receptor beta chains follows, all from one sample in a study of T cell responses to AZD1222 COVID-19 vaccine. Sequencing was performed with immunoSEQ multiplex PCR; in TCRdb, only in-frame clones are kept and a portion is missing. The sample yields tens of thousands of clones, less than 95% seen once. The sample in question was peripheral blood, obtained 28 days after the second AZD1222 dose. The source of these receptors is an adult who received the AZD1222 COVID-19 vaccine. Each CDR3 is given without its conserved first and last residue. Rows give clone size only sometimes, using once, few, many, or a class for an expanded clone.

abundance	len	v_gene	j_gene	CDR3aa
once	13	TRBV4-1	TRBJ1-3	ASSRTVASGNTIY
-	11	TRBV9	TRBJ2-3	ASRPTGTDTQY
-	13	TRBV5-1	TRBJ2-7	ASSLGSGQLHEQY
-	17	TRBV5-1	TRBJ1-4	ASRLTLGTGVGANEKLF
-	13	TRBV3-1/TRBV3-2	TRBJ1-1	ASSGQGRMNTEAF
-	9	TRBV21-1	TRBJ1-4	ASSKGSGLF
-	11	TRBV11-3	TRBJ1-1	ASSLDVNTEAF
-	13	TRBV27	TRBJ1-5	ASSLGGYDNQPQH
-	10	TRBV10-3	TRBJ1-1	AISEYSSEAF
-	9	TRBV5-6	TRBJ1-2	ASSLGSGYT
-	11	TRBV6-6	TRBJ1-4	ASSSLGREKLF
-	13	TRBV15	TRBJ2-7	ATSRVGQAAYEQY
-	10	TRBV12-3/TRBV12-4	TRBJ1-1	ASRLHGAEAF
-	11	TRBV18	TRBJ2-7	ASSPPAANEQY
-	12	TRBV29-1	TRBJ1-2	SVGFARDRGGYT
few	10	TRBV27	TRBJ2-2	ASRGHTGELF
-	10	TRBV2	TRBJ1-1	ASSRGQGEAF
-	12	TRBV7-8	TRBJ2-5	ASSPPGSQETQY
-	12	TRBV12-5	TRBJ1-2	ASGLVRGGYGYT
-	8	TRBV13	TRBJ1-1	ASSPFGAF
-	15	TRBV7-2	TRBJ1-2	ASSLGGSQGANYGYT
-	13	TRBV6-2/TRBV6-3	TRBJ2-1	ASSDRGSSYNEQF
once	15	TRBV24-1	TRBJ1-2	ATSEPTGGPRDYGYT
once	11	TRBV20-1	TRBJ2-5	SASRPLQETQY
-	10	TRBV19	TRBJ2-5	ASQDRRETQY
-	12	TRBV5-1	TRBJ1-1	ASSLYQTNTEAF
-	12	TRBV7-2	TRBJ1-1	ASSPGQGNTEAF
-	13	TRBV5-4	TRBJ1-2	ASSLVVTGVNGYT
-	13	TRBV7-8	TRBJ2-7	ASSPPDRHTYEQY
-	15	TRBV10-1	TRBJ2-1	ASSESMGLGGYNEQF
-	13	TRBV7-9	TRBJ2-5	ASSLRQGLQETQY
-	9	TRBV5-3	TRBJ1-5	VHRSNQPQH
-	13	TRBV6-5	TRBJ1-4	ASSYSTRGAEKLF
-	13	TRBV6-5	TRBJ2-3	ASSLLAGDFGAQY
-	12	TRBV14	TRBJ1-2	ASSQDAGVYGYT
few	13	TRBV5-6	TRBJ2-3	ASSLGLGSTDTQY
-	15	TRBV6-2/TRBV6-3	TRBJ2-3	ASSYSKSAAGADTQY
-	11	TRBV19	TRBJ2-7	ASSIGGQAELY
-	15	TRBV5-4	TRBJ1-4	ASSLAGGPATNEKLF
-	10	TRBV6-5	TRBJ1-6	ASQAPNSPLH
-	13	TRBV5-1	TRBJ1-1	ASSSGEGRGTEAF
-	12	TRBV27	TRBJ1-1	ASRDGTAYEEAF
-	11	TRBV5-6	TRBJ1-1	ASSFTRVPEAF
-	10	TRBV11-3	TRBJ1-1	ASSFPAGKAF
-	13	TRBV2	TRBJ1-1	ASRPIRGADTEAF
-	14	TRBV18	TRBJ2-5	ASSPPARGTGETQY
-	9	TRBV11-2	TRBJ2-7	ASSPVHEQY
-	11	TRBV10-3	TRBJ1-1	AISEVGGLEAF
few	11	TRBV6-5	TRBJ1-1	ASRRTVNTEAF
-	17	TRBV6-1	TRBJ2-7	ASSESLVWASSALLEQY
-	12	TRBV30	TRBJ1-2	AWRVTGGADGYT
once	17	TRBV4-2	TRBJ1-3	ASSQEGQLGRGSGNTIY
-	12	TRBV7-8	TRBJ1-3	ASSLVAGGNTIY
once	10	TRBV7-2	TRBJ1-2	ASSLRHYGYT